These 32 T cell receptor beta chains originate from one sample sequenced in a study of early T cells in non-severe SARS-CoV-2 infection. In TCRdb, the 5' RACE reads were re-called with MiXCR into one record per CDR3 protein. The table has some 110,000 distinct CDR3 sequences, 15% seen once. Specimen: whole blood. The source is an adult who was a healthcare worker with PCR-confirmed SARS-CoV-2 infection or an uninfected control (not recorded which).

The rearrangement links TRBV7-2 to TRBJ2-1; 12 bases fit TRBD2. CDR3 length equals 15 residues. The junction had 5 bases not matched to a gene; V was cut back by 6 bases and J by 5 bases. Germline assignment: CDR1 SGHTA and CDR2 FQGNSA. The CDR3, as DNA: TGTGCCAGCAGTGACAGGACTAGCGGGGACAATGAGCAGTTCTTC. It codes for CASSDRTSGDNEQFF.

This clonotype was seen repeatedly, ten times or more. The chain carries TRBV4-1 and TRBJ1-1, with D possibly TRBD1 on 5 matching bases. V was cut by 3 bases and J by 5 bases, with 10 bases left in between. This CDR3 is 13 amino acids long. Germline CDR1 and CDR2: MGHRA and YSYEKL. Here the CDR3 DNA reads TGCGCCAGCAGCCAGCAACGGGGGACTGAAGCTTTCTTT. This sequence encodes CASSQQRGTEAFF.

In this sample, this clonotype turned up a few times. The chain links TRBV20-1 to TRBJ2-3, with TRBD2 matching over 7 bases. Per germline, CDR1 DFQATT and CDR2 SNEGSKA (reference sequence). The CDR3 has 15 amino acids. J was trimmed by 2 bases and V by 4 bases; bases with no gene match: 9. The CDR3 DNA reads TGCAGTGCTACCCGACTAGCCTCTTCCACAGATACGCAGTATTTT. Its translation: CSATRLASSTDTQYF.

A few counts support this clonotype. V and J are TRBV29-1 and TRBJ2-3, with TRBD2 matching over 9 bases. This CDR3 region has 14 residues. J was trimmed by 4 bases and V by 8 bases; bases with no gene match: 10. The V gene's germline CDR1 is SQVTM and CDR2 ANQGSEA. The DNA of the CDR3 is TGCAGCCTTGCCGGACTAGCGATTGCAGATACGCAGTATTTT. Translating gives CSLAGLAIADTQYF.

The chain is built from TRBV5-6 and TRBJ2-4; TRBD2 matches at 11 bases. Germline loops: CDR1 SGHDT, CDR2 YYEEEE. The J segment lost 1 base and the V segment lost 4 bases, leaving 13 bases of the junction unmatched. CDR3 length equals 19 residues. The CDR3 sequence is CASSRLSSGGAGAKNIQYF. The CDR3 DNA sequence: TGTGCCAGCAGCCGCCTAAGTAGCGGGGGGGCCGGCGCCAAAAACATTCAGTACTTC.

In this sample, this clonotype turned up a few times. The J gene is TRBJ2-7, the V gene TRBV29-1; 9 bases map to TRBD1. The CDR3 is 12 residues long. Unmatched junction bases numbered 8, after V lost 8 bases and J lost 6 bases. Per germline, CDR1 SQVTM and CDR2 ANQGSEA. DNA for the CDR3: TGCAGCACCACCGGGACAGGGCCCGAGCAGTACTTC. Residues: CSTTGTGPEQYF.

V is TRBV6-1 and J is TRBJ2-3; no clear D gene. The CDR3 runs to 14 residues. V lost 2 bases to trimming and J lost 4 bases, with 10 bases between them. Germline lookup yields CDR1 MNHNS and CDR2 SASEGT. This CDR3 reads CASSEIGWADTQYF. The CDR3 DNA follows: TGTGCCAGCAGTGAAATAGGGTGGGCAGATACGCAGTATTTT.

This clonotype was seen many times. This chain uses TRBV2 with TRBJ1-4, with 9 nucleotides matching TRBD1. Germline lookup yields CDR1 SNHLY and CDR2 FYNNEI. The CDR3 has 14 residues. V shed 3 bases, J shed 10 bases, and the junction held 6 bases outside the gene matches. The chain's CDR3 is CASSEEQGAGKLFF. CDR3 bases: TGTGCCAGCAGTGAGGAACAGGGGGCGGGAAAACTGTTTTTT.

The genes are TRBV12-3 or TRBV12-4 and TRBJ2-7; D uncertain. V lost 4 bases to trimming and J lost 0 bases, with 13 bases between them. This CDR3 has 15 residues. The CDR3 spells CASSYVYGSSYEQYF. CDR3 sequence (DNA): TGTGCCAGCAGTTACGTCTACGGCAGCTCCTACGAGCAGTACTTC.

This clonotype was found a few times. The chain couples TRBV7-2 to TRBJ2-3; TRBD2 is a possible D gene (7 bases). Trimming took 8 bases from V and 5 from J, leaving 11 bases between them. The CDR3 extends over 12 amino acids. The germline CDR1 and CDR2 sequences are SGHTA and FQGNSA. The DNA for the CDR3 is TGTGCCAGCCTGAGGGGGGGAGATACGCAGTATTTT. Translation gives CASLRGGDTQYF.

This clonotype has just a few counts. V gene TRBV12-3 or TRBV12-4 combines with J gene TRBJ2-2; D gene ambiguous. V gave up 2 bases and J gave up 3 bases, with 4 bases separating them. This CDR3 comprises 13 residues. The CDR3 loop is CASSLHYTGELFF. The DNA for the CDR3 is TGTGCCAGCAGTTTACATTACACCGGGGAGCTGTTTTTT.

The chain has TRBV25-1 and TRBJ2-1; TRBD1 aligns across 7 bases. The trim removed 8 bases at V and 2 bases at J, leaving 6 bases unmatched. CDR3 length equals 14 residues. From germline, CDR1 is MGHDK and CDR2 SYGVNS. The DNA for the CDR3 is TGTGCCAGCTCTCGGACAGGAGCCTACAATGAGCAGTTCTTC. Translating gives CASSRTGAYNEQFF.

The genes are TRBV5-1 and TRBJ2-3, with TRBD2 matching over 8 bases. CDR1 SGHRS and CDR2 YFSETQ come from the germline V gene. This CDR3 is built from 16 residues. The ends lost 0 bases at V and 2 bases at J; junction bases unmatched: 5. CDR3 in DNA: TGCGCCAGCAGCTTGGCCCGGCGGGGGGCCACAGATACGCAGTATTTT. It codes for CASSLARRGATDTQYF.

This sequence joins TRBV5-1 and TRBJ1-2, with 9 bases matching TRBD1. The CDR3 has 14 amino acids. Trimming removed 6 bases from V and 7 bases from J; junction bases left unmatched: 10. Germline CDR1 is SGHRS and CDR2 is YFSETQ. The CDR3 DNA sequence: TGCGCCAGCAAGATGGGACAGGGAGAATCTGGCTACACCTTC. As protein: CASKMGQGESGYTF.

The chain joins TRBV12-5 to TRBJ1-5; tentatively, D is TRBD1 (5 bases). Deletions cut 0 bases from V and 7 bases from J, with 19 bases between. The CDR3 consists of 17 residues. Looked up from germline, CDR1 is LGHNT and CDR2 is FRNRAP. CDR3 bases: TGTGCTAGTGGTTTGGTGGTAGGGCACCTTGGGGGACAGCCCCAGCATTTT. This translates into CASGLVVGHLGGQPQHF.

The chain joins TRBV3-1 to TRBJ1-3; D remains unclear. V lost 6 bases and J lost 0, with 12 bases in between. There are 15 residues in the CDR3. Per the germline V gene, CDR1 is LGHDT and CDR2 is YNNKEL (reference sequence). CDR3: CASRPDPNSGNTIYF. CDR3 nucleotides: TGTGCCAGCAGACCGGACCCGAACTCTGGAAACACCATATATTTT.

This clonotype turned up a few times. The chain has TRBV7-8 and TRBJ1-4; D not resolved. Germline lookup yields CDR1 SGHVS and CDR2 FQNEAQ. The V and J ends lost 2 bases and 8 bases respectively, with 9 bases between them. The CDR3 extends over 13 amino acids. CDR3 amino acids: CASSLSWIEKLFF. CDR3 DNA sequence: TGTGCCAGCAGCTTATCCTGGATCGAAAAACTGTTTTTT.

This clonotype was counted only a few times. CDR3 nucleotide sequence: TGTGCCAGCAGTTACGAAGATACTAATTCACCCCTCCACTTT. It specifies CASSYEDTNSPLHF. This sequence joins TRBV6-6 and TRBJ1-6, with D unresolved. Germline V lookup: CDR1 MNHNY, CDR2 SVGAGI (reference sequence). Between the trimmed V and J ends, which lost 2 bases and 6 bases, there was a span of 8 bases. This CDR3 has 14 residues.

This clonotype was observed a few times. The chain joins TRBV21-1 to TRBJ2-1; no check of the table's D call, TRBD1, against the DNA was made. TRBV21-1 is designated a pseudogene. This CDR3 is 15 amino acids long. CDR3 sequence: CASSKTGGSGDEQFF. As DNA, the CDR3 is TGTGCCAGCAGCAAAACAGGGGGGTCTGGGGATGAGCAGTTCTTC.

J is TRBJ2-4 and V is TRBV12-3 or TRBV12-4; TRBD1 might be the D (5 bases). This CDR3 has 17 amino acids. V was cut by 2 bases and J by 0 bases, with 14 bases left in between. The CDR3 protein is CASSLPNRMLAKNIQYF. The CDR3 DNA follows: TGTGCCAGCAGTTTACCCAACAGGATGCTAGCCAAAAACATTCAGTACTTC.

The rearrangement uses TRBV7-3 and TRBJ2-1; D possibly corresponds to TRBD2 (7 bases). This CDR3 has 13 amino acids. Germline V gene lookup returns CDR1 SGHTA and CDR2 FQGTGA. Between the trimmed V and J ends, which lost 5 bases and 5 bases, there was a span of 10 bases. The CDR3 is CASSRGANNEQFF. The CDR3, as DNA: TGTGCCAGCAGCCGGGGGGCAAACAATGAGCAGTTCTTC.

Here the CDR3 DNA reads TGCGCCAGCAGCCAAGATCTCCCCGGAGCTGGAAACACCATATATTTT. Its protein is CASSQDLPGAGNTIYF. The rearrangement joins TRBV4-1 to TRBJ1-3; the D is unclear. The CDR3 is made up of 16 amino acids. Germline-derived CDR1 and CDR2 are MGHRA and YSYEKL. Trimming took off 0 bases at V and 2 bases at J, with 11 bases between the two ends.

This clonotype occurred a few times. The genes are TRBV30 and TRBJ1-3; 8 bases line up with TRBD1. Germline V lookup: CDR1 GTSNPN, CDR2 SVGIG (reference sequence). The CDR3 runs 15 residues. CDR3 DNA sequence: TGTGCATGTAACCCCACAGGGGGCTCTGGAAACACCATATATTTT. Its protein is CACNPTGGSGNTIYF.

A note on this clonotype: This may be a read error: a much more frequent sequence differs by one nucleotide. This CDR3 is CASSLWGGYEQYF. As DNA, the CDR3 is TGTGCCAGCAGTTTATGGGGGGGCTACGAGCAGTACTTC. The chain uses TRBV27 and TRBJ2-7; TRBD2 agrees at 7 bases. J was trimmed by 3 bases and V by 1 base; bases with no gene match: 0. The length of the CDR3 is 13 residues. CDR1 and CDR2 (germline): MNHEY, SMNVEV (reference sequence).

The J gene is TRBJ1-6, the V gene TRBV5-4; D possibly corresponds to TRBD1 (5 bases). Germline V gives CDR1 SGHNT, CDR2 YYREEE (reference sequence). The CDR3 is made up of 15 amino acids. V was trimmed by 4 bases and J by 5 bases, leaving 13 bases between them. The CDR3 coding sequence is TGTGCCAGCAGCCCGCAGCTAGGGGATAATTCACCCCTCCACTTT. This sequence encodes CASSPQLGDNSPLHF.

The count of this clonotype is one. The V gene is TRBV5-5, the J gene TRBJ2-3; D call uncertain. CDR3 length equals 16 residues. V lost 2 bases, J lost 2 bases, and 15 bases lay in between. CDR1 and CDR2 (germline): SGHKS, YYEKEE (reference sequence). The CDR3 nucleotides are TGTGCCAGCAGCTTCGGAACGGCACCACCCACAGATACGCAGTATTTT. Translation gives CASSFGTAPPTDTQYF. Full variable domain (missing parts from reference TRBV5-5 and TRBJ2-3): DAGVTQSPTHLIKTRGQQVTLRCSPISGHKSVSWYQQVLGQGPQFIFQYYEKEERGRGNFPDRFSARQFPNYSSELNVNALLLGDSALYLCASSFGTAPPTDTQYFGPGTRLTVL.

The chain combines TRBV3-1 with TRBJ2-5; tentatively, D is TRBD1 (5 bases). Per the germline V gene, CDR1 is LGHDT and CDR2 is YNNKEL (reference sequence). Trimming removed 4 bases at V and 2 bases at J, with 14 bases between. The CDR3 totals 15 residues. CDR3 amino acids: CASSPMTATQETQYF. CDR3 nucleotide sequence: TGTGCCAGCAGCCCTATGACAGCTACTCAAGAGACCCAGTACTTC.

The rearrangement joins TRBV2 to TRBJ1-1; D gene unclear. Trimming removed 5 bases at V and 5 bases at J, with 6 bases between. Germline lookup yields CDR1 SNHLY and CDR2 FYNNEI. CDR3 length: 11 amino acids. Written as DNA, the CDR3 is TGTGCCAGCAGTAGGCAGACTGAAGCTTTCTTT. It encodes CASSRQTEAFF.

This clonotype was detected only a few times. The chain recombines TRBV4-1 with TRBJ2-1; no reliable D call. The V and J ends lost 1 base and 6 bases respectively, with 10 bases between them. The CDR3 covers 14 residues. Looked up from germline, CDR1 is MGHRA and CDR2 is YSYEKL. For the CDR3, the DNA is TGCGCCAGCAGCCAAGCGGGTCTGATCAATGAGCAGTTCTTC. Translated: CASSQAGLINEQFF.

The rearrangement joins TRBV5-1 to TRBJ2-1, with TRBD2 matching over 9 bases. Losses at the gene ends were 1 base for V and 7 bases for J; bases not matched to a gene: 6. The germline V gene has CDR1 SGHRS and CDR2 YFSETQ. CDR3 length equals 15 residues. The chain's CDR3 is CASSLRLAGSNEQFF. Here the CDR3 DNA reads TGCGCCAGCAGCTTGCGGCTAGCGGGGAGTAATGAGCAGTTCTTC.

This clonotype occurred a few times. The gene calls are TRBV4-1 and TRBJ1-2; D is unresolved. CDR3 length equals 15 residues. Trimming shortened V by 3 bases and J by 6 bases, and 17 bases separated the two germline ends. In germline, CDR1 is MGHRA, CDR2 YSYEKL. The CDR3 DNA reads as TGCGCCAGCAGCCATATACAGAGTACGGAAAATGGCTACACCTTC. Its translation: CASSHIQSTENGYTF.

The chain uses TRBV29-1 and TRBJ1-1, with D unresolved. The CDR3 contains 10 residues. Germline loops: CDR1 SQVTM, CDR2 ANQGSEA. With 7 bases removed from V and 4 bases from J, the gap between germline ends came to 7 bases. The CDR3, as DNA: TGCAGCGCCCTGGCCACTGAAGCTTTCTTT. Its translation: CSALATEAFF.